The 5 T cell receptor beta chains presented below share a single source sample, sequenced in a study of blood T cell repertoires in COVID-19. Only in-frame clones appear in the TCRdb table, and some are missing; sequencing was by immunoSEQ multiplex PCR. The sample records more than 75,000 clones, roughly 87% being singletons. The sample comprised peripheral blood. These receptors were collected from a man between 50 and 59 years old with acute or convalescent COVID-19.

V usage is TRBV7-2 and J usage is TRBJ2-3, with 10 nucleotides matching TRBD2. Germline V gene sequence: CDR1 SGHTA, CDR2 FQGNSA. V lost 2 bases, J lost 4 bases, and 3 bases stayed unmatched. The CDR3 length is 15 residues. This CDR3 reads CASSLSGGAPDTQYF. In nucleotides, the CDR3 is TGTGCCAGCAGCTTAAGCGGGGGGGCACCAGATACGCAGTATTTT. Together with reference TRBV7-2 and TRBJ2-3, the CDR3 gives the full variable domain: GAGVSQSPSNKVTEKGKDVELRCDPISGHTALYWYRQSLGQGLEFLIYFQGNSAPDKSGLPSDRFSAERTGGSVSTLTIQRTQQEDSAVYLCASSLSGGAPDTQYFGPGTRLTVL.

The chain uses TRBV11-2 and TRBJ2-7, with 8 bases fitting TRBD1. In germline, CDR1 is SGHAT, CDR2 FQNNGV. This CDR3 contains 14 residues. Trimming at V came to 4 bases and at J to 3 bases, leaving 5 bases not matched to a gene. CDR3 residues: CASSSGQGNYEQYV. The DNA of the CDR3 is TGTGCCAGCAGCTCCGGACAGGGAAACTACGAGCAGTACGTC.

The chain combines TRBV24-1 with TRBJ2-2; D unresolved. The CDR3 loop spans 13 amino acids. Germline CDR1 KGHDR, CDR2 SFDVKD. V was clipped by 8 bases and J by 4 bases, with 10 bases between them. CDR3 region: CATKSGVTGELFF. DNA of the CDR3: TGTGCCACCAAATCAGGTGTCACCGGGGAGCTGTTTTTT.

This sequence joins TRBV4-1 and TRBJ1-3; D is possibly TRBD1 (5 bases). This CDR3 region has 17 residues. Trimming removed 4 bases from V and 0 bases from J, with 16 bases in between. CDR1 MGHRA and CDR2 YSYEKL come from the germline V gene. CDR3 region: CASSRGGMVLSGNTIYF. CDR3 sequence (DNA): TGCGCCAGCAGCCGTGGGGGGATGGTCCTCTCTGGAAACACCATATATTTT.

The genes are TRBV11-2 and TRBJ2-2; TRBD2 agrees at 15 bases. Germline assignment: CDR1 SGHAT and CDR2 FQNNGV. J was trimmed by 8 bases and V by 5 bases; bases with no gene match: 15. The CDR3 runs to 19 residues. The CDR3 region has the DNA TGTGCCAGCAGCCCGTTATCCTGGACTAGCGGGGGGGCCGCAGGGGAGCTGTTTTTT. Translated: CASSPLSWTSGGAAGELFF. The full variable domain, rest sourced from reference TRBV11-2 and TRBJ2-2, is EAGVAQSPRYKIIEKRQSVAFWCNPISGHATLYWYQQILGQGPKLLIQFQNNGVVDDSQLPKDRFSAERLKGVDSTLKIQPAKLEDSAVYLCASSPLSWTSGGAAGELFFGEGSRLTVL.